The source of this TCR beta chain is a study of regulatory T cells in long-lasting Graves disease. Study-level results: Exclusively peripheral blood, rather than thyroid tissue, was studied. Persistent disease favored TRBV28, TRBJ1-2 and TRBJ2-5. With approximately 3,000 shared public clonotypes, persistent patients exceeded new patients, who shared about a thousand.

This clonotype was counted a few times. Its antigen is undetermined. V dropped 3 bases and J dropped 5; count of bases not matched to a gene: 7. Germline loops: CDR1 SGHNT, CDR2 YYREEE (reference sequence). CDR3 length: 15 residues. The time point here: newly diagnosed GD, antithyroid drugs for less than 3 months. Construction of the TCR library relied on RNA isolated from PBMCs. Sequencing libraries for TCR beta were prepared with iRepertoire HTBI primers and Arm-PCR of CDR3 regions. TCRdb fed the multiplex PCR reads into MiXCR, producing one record per CDR3 protein. The profile shows around 320,000 distinct CDR3 sequences, 16% of them singletons. In addition, the sample was reused for a study of T cells in Graves' hyperthyroidism and ophthalmopathy. That report notes: The blood repertoire included most of the expanded thyroid clonotypes above 0.001.

The TCR was taken from a man aged 35-49 years with Graves disease. J is TRBJ2-5 and V is TRBV5-4, with 10 nucleotides matching TRBD1. Material: peripheral blood mononuclear cells (PBMCs), obtained at new diagnosis, from a patient treated with antithyroid drugs. CDR3 sequence (DNA): TGTGCCAGCAGCTCGATGGACAGGGGGTTGGAGACCCAGTACTTC. Translated: CASSSMDRGLETQYF.